Following are 4 T cell receptor beta chains from one sample sequenced in a study of blood T cells in healthy people across ages. Together with a sample-barcoded 5' primer, a J-beta primer mix was included in a second PCR lasting roughly 6 to 12 cycles. TCRdb fed the 5' RACE reads into MiXCR, producing one record per CDR3 protein. The repertoire holds approximately 800,000 distinct CDR3 sequences, about 48% seen once, with about 42% in the top ten. Source material: blood. The receptors shown here come from an elderly man in good health.

This chain uses TRBV10-3 with TRBJ2-1; 9 nucleotides line up with TRBD2. The CDR3 sequence is 16 residues long. Germline trimming cut 0 bases from V and 4 bases from J; bases unmatched to any gene: 4. CDR1 and CDR2 from the germline V gene are ENHRY and SYGVKD. In DNA form, the CDR3 reads TGTGCCATCAGTGAGTCCGGCGGGAGGGCTTACAATGAGCAGTTCTTC. Protein sequence: CAISESGGRAYNEQFF.

This clonotype was seen a few times. V and J are TRBV5-1 and TRBJ2-1; 8 bases fit TRBD2. This CDR3 region has 16 residues. Germline V lookup: CDR1 SGHRS, CDR2 YFSETQ. With V trimmed by 2 bases and J by 8 bases, 12 bases remained unmatched. Written as DNA, the CDR3 is TGCGCCAGCAGCTTTTCCGGGAGGGCCAATAGTGATGAGCAGTTCTTC. The encoded protein is CASSFSGRANSDEQFF.

This chain uses TRBV24-1 with TRBJ2-5; D is unclear. In germline, CDR1 is KGHDR, CDR2 SFDVKD. V lost 4 bases to trimming and J lost 3 bases, with 8 bases between them. This CDR3 spans 13 amino acids. This CDR3 reads CATSDPRKETQYF. The CDR3 nucleotides read TGTGCCACCAGTGACCCCAGAAAAGAGACCCAGTACTTC.

A few counts support this clonotype. The chain uses TRBV2 and TRBJ2-5, with D perhaps being TRBD1 or TRBD2 (5 bases each). The DNA matches TRBJ2-7 better at its end, which makes the J call doubtful. This CDR3 contains 16 residues. Germline V lookup: CDR1 SNHLY, CDR2 FYNNEI. In nucleotides, the CDR3 is TGTGCCAGCAGCTCCGGGTCTGGGGACGATAGCTACGAGCAGTACTTC. Protein: CASSSGSGDDSYEQYF.